What follows are 15 T cell receptor beta chains derived from one specimen sequenced in a study of blood T cells in healthy people across ages. A second PCR, run for about 7 to 11 cycles, used a sample-barcoded 5' primer plus a J-beta primer mix. TCRdb redid the calling of the 5' RACE reads with MiXCR, one entry per CDR3 protein. This sample has 1.5 million or so distinct CDR3 sequences, with 42% found just once. The sequencing sample was made of blood. The receptors shown here come from a woman aged 18-30 years in good health.

This clonotype was counted between two and nine times. The rearrangement joins TRBV10-3 to TRBJ2-1; maybe TRBD2 (6 bases). CDR3 length equals 13 residues. Germline V gene sequence: CDR1 ENHRY, CDR2 SYGVKD. The V and J ends lost 6 bases and 6 bases respectively, with 12 bases between them. The chain's CDR3 is CAIRERDFNEQFF. The DNA for the CDR3 is TGTGCCATCAGGGAACGGGACTTCAATGAGCAGTTCTTC.

V gene TRBV7-2 combines with J gene TRBJ1-3, with 8 bases matching TRBD1. Per germline, CDR1 SGHTA and CDR2 FQGNSA. The CDR3 extends over 15 amino acids. Losses at the gene ends were 4 bases for V and 4 bases for J; bases not matched to a gene: 6. The chain's CDR3 is CASSSGPGGGNTIYF. The CDR3 region has the DNA TGTGCCAGCAGCTCGGGGCCAGGGGGCGGAAACACCATATATTTT.

The sample holds one count of this clonotype. The V and J genes are TRBV29-1 and TRBJ2-4; unclear D gene. Germline CDR1 SQVTM, CDR2 ANQGSEA. The V end was cut by 5 bases, the J end by 0 bases, with 8 bases between. CDR3 size: 13 residues. The CDR3 loop reads CSVHSVAKNIQYF. Written as DNA, the CDR3 is TGCAGCGTTCATTCCGTAGCCAAAAACATTCAGTACTTC.

This clonotype was seen many times. The rearrangement uses TRBV29-1 and TRBJ2-7; TRBD1 or TRBD2 may be the D gene (6 bases each). V dropped 7 bases and J dropped 5 bases, with 15 bases sitting between them. Germline assignment: CDR1 SQVTM and CDR2 ANQGSEA. The CDR3 is 12 amino acids. The CDR3 region has the DNA TGCAGCGGACACGGGGGCGGAAACGAGCAGTACTTC. Amino acids: CSGHGGGNEQYF.

V is TRBV20-1 and J is TRBJ2-7; D may be TRBD1 or TRBD2 (6 bases each). Gene TRBJ2-5 matches the end of the DNA better, so the J call may be wrong. The germline V gene encodes CDR1 DFQATT and CDR2 SNEGSKA (reference sequence). CDR3 length equals 17 residues. For the CDR3, the DNA is TGCAGTGCTAGAGATGAGGGGGGTCAGGGCGGTTTCGAGACCCAGTACTTC. Its protein is CSARDEGGQGGFETQYF.

This rearrangement joins TRBV7-9 to TRBJ2-1; no clear D. Trimming took off 8 bases at V and 4 bases at J, with 12 bases between the two ends. There are 13 residues in the CDR3. Germline V gene data show CDR1 as SEHNR and CDR2 as FQNEAQ (reference sequence). CDR3 sequence reads: CASSYQEYNEQFF. In nucleotides, the CDR3 is TGTGCCAGCTCATACCAGGAATACAATGAGCAGTTCTTC.

This clonotype was recorded a few times. This rearrangement joins TRBV2 to TRBJ2-2, with D uncertain. The V gene lost 2 bases and the J gene lost 5 bases, with 6 bases spanning the gap. Per the germline V gene, CDR1 is SNHLY and CDR2 is FYNNEI. This CDR3 spans 13 amino acids. CDR3 loop: CASSESRTGELFF. The CDR3 DNA sequence: TGTGCCAGCAGTGAATCTCGTACCGGGGAGCTGTTTTTT.

The chain uses TRBV7-9 and TRBJ2-3; the D call may be TRBD1 or TRBD2 (5 bases each). Between the trimmed V and J ends, which lost 6 bases and 2 bases, there was a span of 24 bases. The CDR3 consists of 18 residues. CDR1 SEHNR and CDR2 FQNEAQ come from the germline V gene (reference sequence). The CDR3 nucleotides are TGTGCCAGCAGATCGACGGGACCGCGTCACTTCGTCACAGATACGCAGTATTTT. Encoded protein: CASRSTGPRHFVTDTQYF.

The chain carries TRBV10-3 and TRBJ2-1; tentatively, D is TRBD1 or TRBD2 (5 bases each). The CDR3 has 15 residues. V was shortened by 2 bases and J by 9 bases, with 17 bases between the two germline ends. CDR1 is ENHRY and CDR2 is SYGVKD in the germline V gene. CDR3 residues: CAISELKGRRGEQFF. CDR3 DNA: TGTGCCATCAGTGAGCTCAAGGGACGCCGTGGTGAGCAGTTCTTC.

This clonotype came up a few times. The genes are TRBV4-3 and TRBJ2-3; 7 bases are a match to TRBD1. The CDR3 totals 15 residues. Germline trimming cut 4 bases from V and 2 bases from J; bases unmatched to any gene: 6. Per germline, CDR1 LGHNA and CDR2 YSLEER. In DNA, the CDR3 is TGCGCCAGCAGCCCCGCAGGGGGATACACAGATACGCAGTATTTT. It codes for CASSPAGGYTDTQYF.

The table lists this clonotype with a few counts. The V and J genes are TRBV7-8 and TRBJ2-1, with 9 positions matching TRBD1. The J segment lost 8 bases and the V segment lost 5 bases, leaving 10 bases of the junction unmatched. CDR3 size: 15 residues. Looked up from germline, CDR1 is SGHVS and CDR2 is FQNEAQ. In DNA form, the CDR3 reads TGTGCCAGCAGCCCCGCGGACAGGGGTATGGATGAGCAGTTCTTC. It codes for CASSPADRGMDEQFF.

The chain carries TRBV4-3 and TRBJ1-1, with D hard to call. CDR1 is LGHNA, CDR2 YSLEER, per germline. CDR3 length equals 16 residues. Trimming stripped 0 bases from V and 1 base from J, with 12 bases between. CDR3 residues: CASSQDSSSRNTEAFF. CDR3 nucleotide sequence: TGCGCCAGCAGCCAAGATTCATCCAGCAGGAACACTGAAGCTTTCTTT.

V gene TRBV7-2 combines with J gene TRBJ2-7; D uncertain. This CDR3 spans 15 amino acids. V was cut by 0 bases and J by 0 bases, with 9 bases left in between. Germline V gives CDR1 SGHTA, CDR2 FQGNSA. The CDR3 loop reads CASSLARHASYEQYF. DNA for the CDR3: TGTGCCAGCAGCTTAGCCCGGCATGCCTCCTACGAGCAGTACTTC. The entire variable domain, with the rest obtained from reference TRBV7-2 and TRBJ2-7, is as follows: GAGVSQSPSNKVTEKGKDVELRCDPISGHTALYWYRQSLGQGLEFLIYFQGNSAPDKSGLPSDRFSAERTGGSVSTLTIQRTQQEDSAVYLCASSLARHASYEQYFGPGTRLTVT.

This rearrangement joins TRBV5-6 to TRBJ1-5, with no clear D. Trimming removed 4 bases at V and 8 bases at J, with 10 bases between. This CDR3 has 12 amino acids. Germline V gene data show CDR1 as SGHDT and CDR2 as YYEEEE. The CDR3 region is CASSKGTEPQHF. The CDR3 nucleotides are TGTGCCAGCAGCAAGGGCACGGAGCCCCAGCATTTT.

V and J are TRBV20-1 and TRBJ2-2, with 9 bases aligning to TRBD2. CDR3 length equals 16 residues. CDR1 and CDR2 (germline): DFQATT, SNEGSKA (reference sequence). The V gene end was trimmed by 2 bases and the J gene end by 2 bases; junction bases not matched to a gene: 6. In DNA form, the CDR3 reads TGCAGTGCTAGAAGGGCGGGAGGGCCAAACACCGGGGAGCTGTTTTTT. The encoded protein is CSARRAGGPNTGELFF.